These T cell receptor beta chains were read from a single sample in a study of OX40 agonist ivuxolimab in advanced cancers. The method was immunoSEQ multiplex PCR; TCRdb's version includes in-frame clones alone and lacks a portion of them. The sample holds approximately 62,000 clones, about nine tenths seen once. The material was CD4+ or CD8+ T cells sorted from blood, obtained in a trial of the OX40 agonist ivuxolimab. The receptors derive from an adult with an advanced solid tumor such as melanoma, head and neck, liver or kidney cancer. The CDR3 runs from the conserved cysteine through the conserved F or W. The order of the fields is V gene, D gene, clone size, J gene, CDR3 DNA, CDR3 protein. The D gene is left open where the match is weak. Clone sizes are given selectively: once, few, many, or a class where the clone is expanded.

TRBV29-1,.,.,TRBJ1-2,TGCAGCGCTGCTGAGTTGGATGGCTACACCTTC,CSAAELDGYTF
TRBV6-5,.,.,TRBJ1-2,TGTGCCAGCAGTTACTGTACGGGGGGCTGCTATGGCTACACCTTC,CASSYCTGGCYGYTF
TRBV5-1,.,.,TRBJ2-1,TGCGCCAGCAGCTTGCAGGGGCGTCTTTGGGATGAGCAGTTCTTC,CASSLQGRLWDEQFF
TRBV7-8,.,.,TRBJ2-5,TGTGCCAGCAGCTTAGGGCGGGTCACGGCTTTGGAAGAGACCCAGTACTTC,CASSLGRVTALEETQYF
TRBV4-1,.,.,TRBJ2-5,TGCGCCAGCAGCCAACCCCCGACCGTTCAAGAGACCCAGTACTTC,CASSQPPTVQETQYF
TRBV9,.,.,TRBJ1-2,TGTGCCAGCAGCCCCTCCATATCCTATGGCTACACCTTC,CASSPSISYGYTF
TRBV28,.,.,TRBJ1-4,TGTGCCAGCAGTTTTACGGGACGGAAACTGTTTTTT,CASSFTGRKLFF
TRBV28,.,.,TRBJ1-2,TGTGCCAGCAGTCCCCTCGAGCCACGACACCGAAACTATGGCTACACCTTC,CASSPLEPRHRNYGYTF
TRBV2,TRBD1,.,TRBJ2-4,TGTGCCAGCAGAACCGGGACAGGCAGCGCCAAAAACATTCAGTACTTC,CASRTGTGSAKNIQYF
TRBV29-1,.,.,TRBJ2-3,TGCAGCGTACCCAGACCAGATACGCAGTATTTT,CSVPRPDTQYF
TRBV9,.,.,TRBJ2-3,TGTGCCAGCAGCGTAGGAGGCCAATCACATTTT,CASSVGGQSHF
TRBV21-1,.,.,TRBJ1-3,TGTGCCAGCAGCCCCATCGACAGGGTGATAAACACCATATATTTT,CASSPIDRVINTIYF
TRBV2,TRBD2,.,TRBJ2-7,TGTGCCAGCAGGGTGACTAGCGGGAGAGTCTACGAGCAGTACTTC,CASRVTSGRVYEQYF
TRBV27,TRBD2,.,TRBJ2-3,TGTGCCAGCAGGGGGAGACTAGCGGGAGCGACCGATACGCAGTATTTT,CASRGRLAGATDTQYF
TRBV7-9,.,.,TRBJ1-1,TGTGCCAGCAGCCAAGGGGATTCAGAAGCTTTCTTT,CASSQGDSEAFF
TRBV25-1,.,.,TRBJ1-3,TGTGCCAGCAGCCCCGGGGGCGGAGACACCATATATTTT,CASSPGGGDTIYF
TRBV19,TRBD1,.,TRBJ1-5,TGTGCCAGTAGTATGCAGGGGGGGTCAGTTTCTCAGCCCCAGCATTTT,CASSMQGGSVSQPQHF
TRBV4-1,TRBD1,.,TRBJ1-5,TGCGCCAGCACCCCCGGGACAGGGGGCAATCAGCCCCAGCATTTT,CASTPGTGGNQPQHF
TRBV7-9,.,.,TRBJ2-1,TGTGCCAGCAGCTCGGGACTCCGGAGCTCCTACAATGAGCAGTTCTTC,CASSSGLRSSYNEQFF
TRBV27,.,.,TRBJ1-6,TGTGCCAGCAGAACAGGGCTATCTATTCATAATTCACCCCTCCACTTT,CASRTGLSIHNSPLHF
TRBV6-1,.,once,TRBJ2-6,TGTGCCAGCAGTGAACACGACTCTGGGGCCAACGTCCTGACTTTC,CASSEHDSGANVLTF
TRBV27,TRBD1,.,TRBJ2-7,TGTGCCAGCACTGCGACAGGGCCCTTAGCCGAGCAGTACTTC,CASTATGPLAEQYF
TRBV7-9,.,.,TRBJ2-1,TGTGCCAGCAGCTTAAATAAGCCTCCCTCCTACAATGAGCAGTTCTTC,CASSLNKPPSYNEQFF
TRBV9,TRBD2,.,TRBJ2-1,TGTGCCAGCAGCCCCCGAAGCGGGAGACAGGATGAGCAGTTCTTC,CASSPRSGRQDEQFF
TRBV9,.,.,TRBJ2-1,TGTGCCAGCAGCCTTAATTGGGCCGAGCAGTTCTTC,CASSLNWAEQFF
TRBV4-1,.,.,TRBJ2-5,TGCGCCAGCAGCCAAGTCGGCATATCTAGTAAGGGGGAGACCCAGTACTTC,CASSQVGISSKGETQYF
TRBV5-1,.,few,TRBJ2-7,TGTGCCAGCTCTGAGGGGGATTACGAGCAGTACTTC,CASSEGDYEQYF
TRBV11-2,TRBD2,.,TRBJ2-7,TGTGCCAGCAGCTTAGTAGGGACTAGTCTGTACGAGCAGTACTTC,CASSLVGTSLYEQYF
TRBV7-9,.,.,TRBJ2-2,TGTGCCAGCAGCTCGCCGATTAGCGGCACCGGGGAGCTGTTTTTT,CASSSPISGTGELFF
TRBV6-5,.,once,TRBJ2-1,TGTGCCAGCAGATCCGGGACAAAAGACAATGAGCAGTTCTTC,CASRSGTKDNEQFF
TRBV7-8,TRBD1,.,TRBJ2-1,TGTGCCAGCAGCTCCCCGCCGTCAGACAGGGGCTTCCTCGGCAATGAGCAGTTCTTC,CASSSPPSDRGFLGNEQFF
TRBV28,.,.,TRBJ1-4,TGTGCCAGCAGTTTGTCTCAACTGGGACTGTTTTTT,CASSLSQLGLFF
TRBV27,.,.,TRBJ2-2,TGTGCCAGCAGTTTTAGTAGGAACACCGGGGAGCTGTTTTTT,CASSFSRNTGELFF
TRBV19,.,.,TRBJ1-1,TGTGCCAGTAGTATGGGGGGCGCCGGCACTGAAGCTTTCTTT,CASSMGGAGTEAFF
TRBV5-1,TRBD2,once,TRBJ2-3,TGCGCCAGCAGCTTTGGACTAGCGGGGATTTTCACAGATACGCAGTATTTT,CASSFGLAGIFTDTQYF
TRBV29-1,TRBD2,.,TRBJ2-3,TGCAGCACATACCTAGCGGGAGGGCCAGCAGATACGCAGTATTTT,CSTYLAGGPADTQYF
TRBV27,.,.,TRBJ2-1,TGTGCCAGCAGTAGCGGAAGCTCCTACAATGAGCAGTTCTTC,CASSSGSSYNEQFF
TRBV10-3,.,.,TRBJ2-2,TGTGCCATCAGTGAGTCGATTGGCCCCTATAACACCGGGGAGCTGTTTTTT,CAISESIGPYNTGELFF
TRBV6-5,.,.,TRBJ2-5,TGTGCCAGCAGTTACGAGGGGGGTGGCTTTCAAGAGACCCAGTACTTC,CASSYEGGGFQETQYF
TRBV19,.,.,TRBJ1-4,TGTGCCAGTAGTATGGGGGTGACTAATGAAAAACTGTTTTTT,CASSMGVTNEKLFF
TRBV7-9,.,.,TRBJ2-5,TGTGCCAGCAGCTTAGGGGTAGAGACCCAGTACTTC,CASSLGVETQYF
TRBV5-6,.,.,TRBJ1-1,TGTGCCAGCAGCTTCAAGGGGATCCCTGAAGCTTTCTTT,CASSFKGIPEAFF
TRBV27,.,few,TRBJ1-2,TGTGCCAGCAGTTTATTGGGACTCGGGGGCTACACCTTC,CASSLLGLGGYTF
TRBV15,TRBD2,once,TRBJ2-1,TGTGCGACGCGACTAGCGGGGAACAATGAGCAGTTCTTC,CATRLAGNNEQFF
TRBV5-1,TRBD2,once,TRBJ2-3,TGCGCCAGCAGCCTTTACACTAGCGGAAGCACAGATACGCAGTATTTT,CASSLYTSGSTDTQYF
TRBV28,.,.,TRBJ2-6,TGTGCCAGCAGTTTAGCAACCAGCGGGGGGGCCAACGTCCTGACTTTC,CASSLATSGGANVLTF
TRBV9,TRBD2,.,TRBJ2-3,TGTGCCAGCAGAGACGGACTAGCGGAAACAGATACGCAGTATTTT,CASRDGLAETDTQYF
TRBV28,.,.,TRBJ2-2,TGTGCCAGCAGCCTCGGTATCGGGGAGCTGTTTTTT,CASSLGIGELFF
TRBV14,.,.,TRBJ2-2,TGTGCCAGCAGCCAACTGAACACCGGGGAGCTGTTTTTT,CASSQLNTGELFF
TRBV6-1,.,many,TRBJ2-5,TGTGCCATCGCAGGGGGGAGAAAAGAGACCCAGTACTTC,CAIAGGRKETQYF
TRBV27,.,once,TRBJ2-7,TGTGCCAGCAGTCCGCGGGACTCTAAGAACTCCTACGAGCAGTACTTC,CASSPRDSKNSYEQYF
TRBV11-3,TRBD1,few,TRBJ1-4,TGTGCCAGCAGCTGGGACAGGGAGGGTGAAAAACTGTTTTTT,CASSWDREGEKLFF
TRBV19,.,.,TRBJ1-1,TGTGCCAGTAGTCTCGGTCCGCTTAAGAACACTGAAGCTTTCTTT,CASSLGPLKNTEAFF
TRBV27,.,.,TRBJ2-7,TGTGCCAGCAGTTTGCAGGGAAATTCCTACGAGCAGTACTTC,CASSLQGNSYEQYF
TRBV15,.,.,TRBJ1-4,TGTGCTACCAGCAGAGATCGGGAACAATCTAATGAAAAACTGTTTTTT,CATSRDREQSNEKLFF
TRBV11-2,.,.,TRBJ1-1,TGTGCCAGCAGCTTGACAAACACTGAAGCTTTCTTT,CASSLTNTEAFF
TRBV7-2,TRBD2,.,TRBJ2-1,TGTGCCAGCAGCTTAGGTTCTAGCGGGCCCTACAATGAGCAGTTCTTC,CASSLGSSGPYNEQFF
TRBV28,TRBD2,.,TRBJ2-5,TGTGCCAGCAGCCGAAGGAGACTAGCGGGATTCAACGGGACCCAGTACTTC,CASSRRRLAGFNGTQYF
TRBV29-1,TRBD1,once,TRBJ1-2,TGCAGCGTTCCGGGACAGGGGGATGGCTACACCTTC,CSVPGQGDGYTF